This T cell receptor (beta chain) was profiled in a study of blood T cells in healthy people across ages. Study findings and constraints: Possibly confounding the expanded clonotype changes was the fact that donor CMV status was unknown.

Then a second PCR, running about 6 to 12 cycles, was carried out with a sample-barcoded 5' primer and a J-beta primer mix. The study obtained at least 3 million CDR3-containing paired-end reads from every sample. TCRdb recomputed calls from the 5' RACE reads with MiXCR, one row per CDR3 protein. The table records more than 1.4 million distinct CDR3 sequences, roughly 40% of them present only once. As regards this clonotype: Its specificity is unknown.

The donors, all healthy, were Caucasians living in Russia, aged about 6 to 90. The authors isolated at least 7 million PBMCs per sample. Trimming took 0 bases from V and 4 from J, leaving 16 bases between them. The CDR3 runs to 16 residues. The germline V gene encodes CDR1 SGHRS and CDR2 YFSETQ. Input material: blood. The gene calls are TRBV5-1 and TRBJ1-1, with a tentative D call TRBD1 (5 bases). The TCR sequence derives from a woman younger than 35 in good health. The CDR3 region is CASSLEGGDPGTEAFF. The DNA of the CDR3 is TGCGCCAGCAGCTTGGAGGGTGGGGACCCGGGCACTGAAGCTTTCTTT.